One and the same sample provided the 5 T cell receptor beta chains below, sequenced in a study of cytomegalovirus exposure and HLA in healthy donors. 13 Jbeta primers and 60 Vbeta primers were used for the PCR. Measured with immunoSEQ multiplex PCR; TCRdb has only the in-frame clones, and not every one. The data contain some 160,000 clones, about three quarters of them singletons. Input material: PBMCs. The receptors were sampled from a woman aged 40 to 50 in good health and CMV-seronegative.

The V and J genes are TRBV5-1 and TRBJ2-1; TRBD1 matches at 8 bases. Per the germline V gene, CDR1 is SGHRS and CDR2 is YFSETQ. Trimming removed 1 base from V and 7 bases from J; junction bases left unmatched: 4. The CDR3 spans 14 residues. CDR3 amino acids: CASSLIQGENEQFF. The CDR3 DNA sequence: TGCGCCAGCAGCTTGATACAGGGGGAAAATGAGCAGTTCTTC.

V and J are TRBV6-4 and TRBJ1-6; 9 nucleotides agree with TRBD1. The V gene end was trimmed by 4 bases and the J gene end by 12 bases; junction bases not matched to a gene: 7. Germline V gene data show CDR1 as MRHNA and CDR2 as SNTAGT. This CDR3 is built from 14 residues. The CDR3 protein is CASSVTGGLGPLHF. In DNA, the CDR3 is TGTGCCAGCAGTGTGACAGGGGGGTTAGGACCCCTCCACTTT.

Only one count was recorded for this clone. This chain links TRBV11-2 with TRBJ1-1; D not certain. The CDR3 loop spans 13 amino acids. The ends were cut back, 3 bases at V and 8 bases at J, with 13 bases in the middle. Germline V gives CDR1 SGHAT, CDR2 FQNNGV. The CDR3 DNA sequence: TGTGCCAGCAGCTTCCGTTTGGTGGAGGAAGCTTTCTTT. This codes for CASSFRLVEEAFF.

This chain connects TRBV5-1 to TRBJ2-5; TRBD1 is a possible D gene (5 bases). The J call may be mistaken, given a closer DNA end match to TRBJ2-7. The CDR3 has 15 residues. From germline, CDR1 is SGHRS and CDR2 YFSETQ. The CDR3 nucleotides read TGCGCCAGCACCGTTACGGAAGGGGTCGCCTACGAGCAGTACTTC. Protein product: CASTVTEGVAYEQYF.

The chain employs TRBV28 and TRBJ2-1, with 7 bases matching TRBD2. Trimming at V came to 3 bases and at J to 4 bases, leaving 6 bases not matched to a gene. The CDR3 loop spans 15 amino acids. CDR1 MDHEN and CDR2 SYDVKM come from the germline V gene. The CDR3 is CASSFNGGGYNEQFF. CDR3 nucleotides: TGTGCCAGCAGTTTTAATGGCGGGGGTTACAATGAGCAGTTCTTC.